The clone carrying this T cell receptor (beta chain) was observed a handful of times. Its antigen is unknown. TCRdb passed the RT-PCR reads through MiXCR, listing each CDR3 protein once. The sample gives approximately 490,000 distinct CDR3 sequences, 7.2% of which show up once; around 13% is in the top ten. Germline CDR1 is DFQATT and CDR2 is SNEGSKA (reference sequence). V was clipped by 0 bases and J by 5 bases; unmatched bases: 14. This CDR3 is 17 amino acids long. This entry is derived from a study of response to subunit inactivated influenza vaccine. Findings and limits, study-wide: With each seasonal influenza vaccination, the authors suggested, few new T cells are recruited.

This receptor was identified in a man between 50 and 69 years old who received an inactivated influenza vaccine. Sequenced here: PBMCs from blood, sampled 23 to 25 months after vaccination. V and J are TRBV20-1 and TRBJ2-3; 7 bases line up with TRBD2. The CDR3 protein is CSARDLYLAGAQDTQYF. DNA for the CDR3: TGCAGTGCTAGAGATCTTTATCTGGCGGGAGCGCAAGATACGCAGTATTTT.